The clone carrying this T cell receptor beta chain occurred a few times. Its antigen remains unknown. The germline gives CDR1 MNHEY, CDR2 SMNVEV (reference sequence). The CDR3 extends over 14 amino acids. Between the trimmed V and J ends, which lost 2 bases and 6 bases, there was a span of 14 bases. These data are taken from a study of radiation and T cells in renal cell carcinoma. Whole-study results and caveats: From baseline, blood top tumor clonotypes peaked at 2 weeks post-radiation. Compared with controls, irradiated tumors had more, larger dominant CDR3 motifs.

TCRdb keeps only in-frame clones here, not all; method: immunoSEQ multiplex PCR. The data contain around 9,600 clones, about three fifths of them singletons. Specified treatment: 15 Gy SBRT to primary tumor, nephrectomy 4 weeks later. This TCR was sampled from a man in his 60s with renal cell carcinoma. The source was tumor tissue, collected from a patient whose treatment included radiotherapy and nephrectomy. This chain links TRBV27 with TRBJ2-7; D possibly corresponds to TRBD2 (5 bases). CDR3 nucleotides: TGTGCCAGCAGTTTAGAGGGCAAATGGGGCGAGCAGTACTTC. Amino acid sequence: CASSLEGKWGEQYF.